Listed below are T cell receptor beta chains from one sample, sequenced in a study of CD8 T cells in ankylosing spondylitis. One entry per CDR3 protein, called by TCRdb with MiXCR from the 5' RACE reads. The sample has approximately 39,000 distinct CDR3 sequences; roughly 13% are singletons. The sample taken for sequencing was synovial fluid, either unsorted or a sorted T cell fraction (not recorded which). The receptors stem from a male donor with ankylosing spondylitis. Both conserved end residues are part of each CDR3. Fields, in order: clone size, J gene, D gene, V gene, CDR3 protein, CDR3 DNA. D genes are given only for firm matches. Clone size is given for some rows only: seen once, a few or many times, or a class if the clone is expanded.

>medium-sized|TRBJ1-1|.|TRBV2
CASSDSPGQMGFNTEAFF
TGTGCCAGCAGTGATAGCCCGGGACAAATGGGGTTTAACACTGAAGCTTTCTTT
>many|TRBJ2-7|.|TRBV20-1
CSASPGLSYEQYF
TGCAGTGCTAGTCCGGGACTCAGCTACGAGCAGTACTTC
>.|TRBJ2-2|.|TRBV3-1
CASSPDLTWAYGELFF
TGTGCCAGCAGCCCCGACTTAACGTGGGCTTACGGGGAGCTGTTTTTT
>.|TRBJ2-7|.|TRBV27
CASTPGGSYEQYF
TGTGCCAGCACCCCTGGGGGATCCTACGAGCAGTACTTC
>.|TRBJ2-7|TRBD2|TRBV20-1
CSADTSEPYEQYF
TGCAGTGCTGATACTAGCGAACCCTACGAGCAGTACTTC
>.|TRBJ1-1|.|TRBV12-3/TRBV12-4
CASTTGVAVGAFF
TGTGCCAGCACCACAGGAGTGGCAGTCGGAGCTTTCTTT
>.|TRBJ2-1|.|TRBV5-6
CASSLALPSEGSGIHEQFF
TGTGCCAGCAGCTTGGCCTTGCCATCCGAGGGCTCCGGAATCCATGAGCAGTTCTTC
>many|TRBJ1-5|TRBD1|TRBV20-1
CSASGQGLGGQPQHF
TGCAGTGCTAGTGGACAGGGGCTCGGCGGTCAGCCCCAGCATTTT
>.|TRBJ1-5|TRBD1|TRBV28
CASSFRTGTQPQHF
TGTGCCAGCAGTTTTAGGACAGGGACTCAGCCCCAGCATTTT
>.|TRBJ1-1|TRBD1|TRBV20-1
CTIARGGAFTEAFF
TGCACCATAGCCAGGGGGGGCGCGTTCACTGAAGCTTTCTTT
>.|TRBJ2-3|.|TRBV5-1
CASSLAGAPWDTQYF
TGCGCCAGCAGCTTGGCCGGGGCACCTTGGGATACGCAGTATTTT
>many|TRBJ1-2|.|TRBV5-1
CASSFTGGGYGYTF
TGCGCCAGCAGCTTTACAGGAGGGGGGTATGGCTACACCTTC
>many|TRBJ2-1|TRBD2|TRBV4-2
CASSPLGLESYNEQFF
TGTGCCAGCAGCCCGCTGGGACTAGAGAGCTACAATGAGCAGTTCTTC
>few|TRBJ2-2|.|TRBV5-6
CASSLGDMDTGELFF
TGTGCCAGCAGCTTAGGGGATATGGACACCGGGGAGCTGTTTTTT
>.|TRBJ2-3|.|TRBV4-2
CASSQVLEGDTYF
TGTGCCAGCAGCCAAGTCTTAGAGGGGGACACTTATTTT
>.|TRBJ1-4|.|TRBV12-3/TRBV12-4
CASRVDEKLFF
TGTGCCAGCAGGGTTGATGAAAAACTGTTTTTT
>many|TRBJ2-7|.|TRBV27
CASRPRGGSYEQYF
TGTGCCAGCAGGCCTCGAGGGGGCTCCTACGAGCAGTACTTC
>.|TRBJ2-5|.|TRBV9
CASSAGNEGQYF
TGTGCCAGCAGTGCCGGGAACGAGGGCCAGTACTTC
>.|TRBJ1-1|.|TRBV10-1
CASSDTHSGTEAFF
TGCGCCAGCAGTGATACACATAGTGGCACTGAAGCTTTCTTT
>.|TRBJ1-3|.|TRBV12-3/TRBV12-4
CATGLSGNTIYF
TGTGCCACCGGGCTCTCTGGAAACACCATATATTTT
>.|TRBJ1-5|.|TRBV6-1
CASSDWGGLGNQPQHF
TGTGCCAGCAGTGACTGGGGGGGTTTGGGCAATCAGCCCCAGCATTTT
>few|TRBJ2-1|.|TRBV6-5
CASSYFTNEQFF
TGTGCCAGCAGTTACTTCACGAATGAGCAGTTCTTC
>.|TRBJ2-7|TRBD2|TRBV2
CASSGPGLAGLSEQYF
TGTGCCAGCAGTGGCCCCGGACTAGCGGGATTGAGCGAGCAGTACTTC
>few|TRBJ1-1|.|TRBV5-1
CASSPASITGGMNTEAFF
TGCGCCAGCAGCCCCGCTTCCATAACCGGCGGGATGAACACTGAAGCTTTCTTT
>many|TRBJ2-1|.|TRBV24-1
CATSGGSSKISYNEQFF
TGTGCCACCAGTGGTGGGAGTTCAAAAATATCCTACAATGAGCAGTTCTTC
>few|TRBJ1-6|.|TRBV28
CASSYRARNSPLHF
TGTGCCAGCAGTTACAGGGCGCGGAATTCACCCCTCCACTTT
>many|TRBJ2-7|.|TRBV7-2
CASRTSRVGEQYF
TGTGCCAGCAGGACATCCAGGGTGGGTGAGCAGTACTTC
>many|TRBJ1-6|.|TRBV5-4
CASSLGSSYNSPLHF
TGTGCCAGCAGCTTGGGTAGCTCCTATAATTCACCCCTCCACTTT
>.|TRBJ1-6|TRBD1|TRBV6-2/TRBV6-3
CASRPDRVKDSPLHF
TGTGCCAGCAGACCCGACAGGGTAAAAGATTCACCCCTCCACTTT
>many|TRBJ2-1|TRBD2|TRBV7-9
CASSLSLAGENEQFF
TGTGCCAGCAGCTTAAGTCTAGCGGGGGAAAATGAGCAGTTCTTC
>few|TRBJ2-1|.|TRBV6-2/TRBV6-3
CASTDGSSYNEQFF
TGTGCCAGCACGGATGGGAGCTCCTACAATGAGCAGTTCTTC
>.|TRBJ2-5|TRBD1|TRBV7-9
CASSSGQEETQYF
TGTGCCAGCAGCTCGGGACAGGAAGAGACCCAGTACTTC
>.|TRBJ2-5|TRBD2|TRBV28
CASSLVRGYAHPPWDQETQYF
TGTGCCAGCAGTTTAGTGCGGGGGTACGCTCACCCCCCTTGGGACCAAGAGACCCAGTACTTC
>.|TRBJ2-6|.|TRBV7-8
CASSHAVGANVLTF
TGTGCCAGCAGCCACGCCGTGGGGGCCAACGTCCTGACTTTC
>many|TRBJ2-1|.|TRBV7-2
CASSSGEQRTYNEQFF
TGTGCCAGCAGCTCCGGGGAACAGAGAACCTACAATGAGCAGTTCTTC
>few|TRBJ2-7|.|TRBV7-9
CASSATPGIDEQYF
TGTGCCAGCAGCGCGACCCCAGGGATTGACGAGCAGTACTTC
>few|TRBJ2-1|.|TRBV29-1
CSVDSGTTYNEQFF
TGCAGCGTTGATTCGGGGACAACCTACAATGAGCAGTTCTTC
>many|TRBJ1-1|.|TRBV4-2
CASSQDGGNVAFF
TGTGCCAGCAGCCAAGATGGAGGGAACGTGGCTTTCTTT
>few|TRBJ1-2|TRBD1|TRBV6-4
CASREGQGQGYTF
TGTGCCAGCAGAGAGGGACAGGGACAGGGCTACACCTTC
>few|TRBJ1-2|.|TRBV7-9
CASRLRDGRGYTF
TGTGCCAGCAGACTCAGAGATGGAAGAGGCTACACCTTC
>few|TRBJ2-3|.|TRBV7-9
CASSLTVTSTDTQYF
TGTGCCAGCAGCTTAACGGTTACTAGCACAGATACGCAGTATTTT
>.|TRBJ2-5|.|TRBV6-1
CASTRDFQETQYF
TGTGCCAGCACCCGGGACTTTCAAGAGACCCAGTACTTC
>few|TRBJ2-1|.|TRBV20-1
CSARDAAAYNEQFF
TGCAGTGCTAGAGACGCAGCGGCCTACAATGAGCAGTTCTTC
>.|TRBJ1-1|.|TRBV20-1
CSAPGHQNTEAFF
TGCAGTGCCCCGGGACACCAGAACACTGAAGCTTTCTTT
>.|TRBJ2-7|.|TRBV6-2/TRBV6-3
CASRASYEQYF
TGTGCCAGCAGAGCCTCCTACGAGCAGTACTTC
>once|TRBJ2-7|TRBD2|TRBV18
CASSPPGLAGIYEQYF
TGTGCCAGCTCACCACCCGGACTAGCGGGGATTTACGAGCAGTACTTC